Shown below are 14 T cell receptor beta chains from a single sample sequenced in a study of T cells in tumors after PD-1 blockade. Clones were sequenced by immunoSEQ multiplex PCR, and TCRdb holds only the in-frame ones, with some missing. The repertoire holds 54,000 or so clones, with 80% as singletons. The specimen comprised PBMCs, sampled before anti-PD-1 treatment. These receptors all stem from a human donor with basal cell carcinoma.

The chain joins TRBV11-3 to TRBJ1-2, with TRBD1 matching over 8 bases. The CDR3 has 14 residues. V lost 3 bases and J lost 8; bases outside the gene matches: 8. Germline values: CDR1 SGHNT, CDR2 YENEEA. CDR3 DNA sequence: TGTGCCAGCAGCTTGGATGGACAGGGTTTAGGCTACACCTTC. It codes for CASSLDGQGLGYTF.

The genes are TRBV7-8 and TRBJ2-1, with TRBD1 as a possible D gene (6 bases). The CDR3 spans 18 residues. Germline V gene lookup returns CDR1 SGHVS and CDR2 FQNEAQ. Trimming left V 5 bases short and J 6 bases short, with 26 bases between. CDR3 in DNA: TGTGCCAGCAGCCCACAAACAATAATACAGGGATCCGGCAATGAGCAGTTCTTC. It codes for CASSPQTIIQGSGNEQFF. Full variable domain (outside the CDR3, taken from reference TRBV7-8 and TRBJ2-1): GAGVSQSPRYKVAKRGQDVALRCDPISGHVSLFWYQQALGQGPEFLTYFQNEAQLDKSGLPSDRFFAERPEGSVSTLKIQRTQQEDSAVYLCASSPQTIIQGSGNEQFFGPGTRLTVL.

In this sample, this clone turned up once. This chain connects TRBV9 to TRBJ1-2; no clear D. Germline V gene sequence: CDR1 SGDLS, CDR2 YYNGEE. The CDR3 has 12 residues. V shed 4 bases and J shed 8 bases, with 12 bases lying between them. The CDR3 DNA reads TGTGCCAGCAGCCCGTACCTGAGAGGCTACACCTTC. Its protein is CASSPYLRGYTF. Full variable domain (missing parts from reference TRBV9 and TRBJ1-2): DSGVTQTPKHLITATGQRVTLRCSPRSGDLSVYWYQQSLDQGLQFLIQYYNGEERAKGNILERFSAQQFPDLHSELNLSSLELGDSALYFCASSPYLRGYTFGSGTRLTVV.

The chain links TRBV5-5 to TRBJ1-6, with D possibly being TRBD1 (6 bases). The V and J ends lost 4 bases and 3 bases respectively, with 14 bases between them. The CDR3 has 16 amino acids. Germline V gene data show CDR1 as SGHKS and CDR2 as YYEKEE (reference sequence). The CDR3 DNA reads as TGTGCCAGCAGCAGCGGACAGCGGATCTATAATTCACCCCTCCACTTT. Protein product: CASSSGQRIYNSPLHF.

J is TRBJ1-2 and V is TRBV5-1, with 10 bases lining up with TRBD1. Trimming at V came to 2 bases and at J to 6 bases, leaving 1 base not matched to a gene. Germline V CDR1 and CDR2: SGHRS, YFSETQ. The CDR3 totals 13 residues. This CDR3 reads CASSFGTGDGYTF. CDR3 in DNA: TGCGCCAGCAGCTTCGGGACAGGGGATGGCTACACCTTC.

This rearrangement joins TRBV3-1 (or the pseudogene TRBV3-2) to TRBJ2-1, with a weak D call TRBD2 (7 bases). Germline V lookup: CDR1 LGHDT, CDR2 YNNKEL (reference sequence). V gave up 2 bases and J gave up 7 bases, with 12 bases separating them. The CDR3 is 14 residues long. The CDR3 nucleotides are TGTGCCAGCAGCCAAAAGGGGGGGAGGAATGAGCAGTTCTTC. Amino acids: CASSQKGGRNEQFF.

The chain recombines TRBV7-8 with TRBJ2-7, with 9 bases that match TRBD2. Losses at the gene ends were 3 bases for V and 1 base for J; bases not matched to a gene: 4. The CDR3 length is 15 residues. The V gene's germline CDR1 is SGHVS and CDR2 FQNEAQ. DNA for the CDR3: TGTGCCAGCAGCTTCCGGCGGGGGGGGTCCTACGAGCAGTACTTC. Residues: CASSFRRGGSYEQYF.

CDR3 residues: CASSRDRGETQYF. The CDR3 DNA is TGTGCCAGCAGCCGGGACAGAGGGGAGACCCAGTACTTC. The chain uses TRBV7-2 and TRBJ2-5; 7 nucleotides agree with TRBD1. V dropped 5 bases and J dropped 5; count of bases not matched to a gene: 5. Germline CDR1 SGHTA, CDR2 FQGNSA. CDR3 length: 13 amino acids.

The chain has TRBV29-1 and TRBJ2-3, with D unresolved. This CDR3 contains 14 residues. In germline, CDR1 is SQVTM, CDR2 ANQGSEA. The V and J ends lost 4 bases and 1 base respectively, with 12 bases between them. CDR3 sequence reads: CSVVRVLGTDTQYF. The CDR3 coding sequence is TGCAGCGTTGTCCGCGTTTTGGGCACAGATACGCAGTATTTT.

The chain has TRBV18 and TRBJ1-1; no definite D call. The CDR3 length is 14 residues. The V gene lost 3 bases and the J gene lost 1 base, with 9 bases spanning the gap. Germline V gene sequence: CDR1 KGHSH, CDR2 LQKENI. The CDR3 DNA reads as TGTGCCAGCTCACCTTTGGCAGAGAACACTGAAGCTTTCTTT. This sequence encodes CASSPLAENTEAFF.

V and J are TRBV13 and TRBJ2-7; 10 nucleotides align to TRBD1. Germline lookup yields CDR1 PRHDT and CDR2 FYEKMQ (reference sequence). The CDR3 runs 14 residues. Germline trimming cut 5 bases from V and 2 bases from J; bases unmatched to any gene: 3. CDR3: CASSTGQGAYEQYF. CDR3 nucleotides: TGTGCCAGCAGCACAGGACAGGGGGCCTACGAGCAGTACTTC.

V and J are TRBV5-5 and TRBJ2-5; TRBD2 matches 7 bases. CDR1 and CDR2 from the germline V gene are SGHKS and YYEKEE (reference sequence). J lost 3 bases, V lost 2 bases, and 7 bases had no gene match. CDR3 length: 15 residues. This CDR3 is CASSFVSSGKETQYF. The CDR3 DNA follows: TGTGCCAGCAGCTTCGTCTCTAGCGGAAAAGAGACCCAGTACTTC.

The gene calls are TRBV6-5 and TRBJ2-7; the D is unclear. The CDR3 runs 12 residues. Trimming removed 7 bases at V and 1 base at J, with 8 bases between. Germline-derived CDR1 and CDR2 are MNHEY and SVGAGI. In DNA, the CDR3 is TGTGCCAGCAATGGTTTGTCCTACGAGCAGTACTTC. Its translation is CASNGLSYEQYF.

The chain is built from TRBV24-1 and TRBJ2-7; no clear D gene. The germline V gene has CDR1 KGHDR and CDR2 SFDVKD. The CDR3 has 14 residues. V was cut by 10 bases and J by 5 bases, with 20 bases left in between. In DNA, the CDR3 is TGTGCCACTTGCCTCCGTAGGCTAGAAGACGAGCAGTACTTC. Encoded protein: CATCLRRLEDEQYF.